This T cell receptor (beta chain) derives from a study of cytomegalovirus exposure and HLA in healthy donors. Comments on this clone: Its matching antigen is unknown.

Vbeta (60) and Jbeta (13) primers were used in the PCR. Here immunoSEQ multiplex PCR was the method, and the copy in TCRdb shows in-frame clones only, minus some. The sample has 150,000 or so clones; 60% to 85% are singletons. Study-wide results and caveats: Certain indistinguishable V segments, among them TRBV6-2 and TRBV6-3, were excluded.

The CDR3 runs to 13 residues. The V gene lost 1 base and the J gene lost 6 bases, with 9 bases spanning the gap. Germline assignment: CDR1 SEHNR and CDR2 FQNEAQ (reference sequence). Sample: PBMCs. The chain combines TRBV7-9 with TRBJ1-2; D is undetermined. This receptor was obtained from a man in his forties or fifties in good health and CMV-seropositive. In nucleotides, the CDR3 is TGTGCCAGCAGCTTAGGGGCAGAAAATGGCTACACCTTC. Protein product: CASSLGAENGYTF.